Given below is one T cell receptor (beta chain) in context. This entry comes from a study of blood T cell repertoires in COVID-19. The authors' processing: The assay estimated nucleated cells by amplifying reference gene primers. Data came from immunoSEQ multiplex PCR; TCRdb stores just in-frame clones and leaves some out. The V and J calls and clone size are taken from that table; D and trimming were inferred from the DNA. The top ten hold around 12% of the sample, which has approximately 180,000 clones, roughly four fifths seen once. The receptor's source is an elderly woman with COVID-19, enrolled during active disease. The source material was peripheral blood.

In DNA form, the CDR3 reads TGTGCCAGCAGCGTAGACGGGGGAGCTAACTATGGCTACACCTTC. Its translation is CASSVDGGANYGYTF. The chain uses TRBV9 and TRBJ1-2, with D possibly being TRBD1 (5 bases). CDR3 length: 15 residues. Germline V gives CDR1 SGDLS, CDR2 YYNGEE. The V end lost 0 bases, the J end lost 0 bases, and 9 bases lay between the germline ends.